This entry lists 23 T cell receptor beta chains sequenced from one sample in a study of blood T cell repertoires in COVID-19. TCRdb keeps only in-frame clones here, not all; method: immunoSEQ multiplex PCR. The sample holds 300,000 to 500,000 clones; over 75% are singletons and the top ten take approximately 2.1%. Sequencing was performed on PBMCs or T cells enriched from blood (not recorded which). The receptor source for this set is a woman in her thirties or forties with acute COVID-19.

This clone was detected a few times. This rearrangement joins TRBV12-3 or TRBV12-4 to TRBJ2-1; D unclear. The CDR3 sequence is 12 residues long. The V gene lost 6 bases and the J gene lost 5 bases, with 8 bases spanning the gap. The CDR3 sequence is CASSRGDNEQFF. CDR3 nucleotide sequence: TGTGCCAGCAGCCGCGGAGACAATGAGCAGTTCTTC.

This clone was detected only a few times. The rearrangement uses TRBV24-1 and TRBJ1-6; TRBD1 aligns across 7 bases. The CDR3 has 15 amino acids. Germline-derived CDR1 and CDR2 are KGHDR and SFDVKD. V dropped 8 bases and J dropped 5; count of bases not matched to a gene: 8. CDR3 sequence reads: CATMIGTVNNSPLHF. The CDR3 DNA reads as TGTGCCACCATGATCGGGACAGTGAATAATTCACCCCTCCACTTT.

The chain employs TRBV19 and TRBJ1-1, with D perhaps matching TRBD1 (5 bases). The CDR3 loop spans 13 amino acids. The germline V gene encodes CDR1 LNHDA and CDR2 SQIVND (reference sequence). V was shortened by 6 bases and J by 8 bases, with 16 bases between the two germline ends. CDR3 DNA sequence: TGTGCCAGTAGGCGGACATCCTATGGCGAAGCTTTCTTT. This gives the protein CASRRTSYGEAFF.

The chain uses TRBV19 and TRBJ1-1; 9 bases are a match to TRBD1. The CDR3 is made up of 13 amino acids. The junction had 8 bases not matched to a gene; V was cut back by 5 bases and J by 10 bases. CDR1 is LNHDA and CDR2 is SQIVND in the germline V gene (reference sequence). The CDR3 bases are TGTGCCAGTAGTGGAACAGGGGGCGAGCGAGCTTTCTTT. Its protein product is CASSGTGGERAFF.

This chain connects TRBV4-1 to TRBJ1-5, with D uncertain. The V gene's germline CDR1 is MGHRA and CDR2 YSYEKL. The CDR3 sequence is 15 residues long. Trimming took 0 bases from V and 6 from J, leaving 12 bases between them. The CDR3 coding sequence is TGCGCCAGCAGCCAAGAGAAGAGTTGGAGTCAGCCCCAGCATTTT. As protein: CASSQEKSWSQPQHF.

The chain has TRBV9 and TRBJ2-7, with a possible D match to TRBD1 (6 bases). Looked up from germline, CDR1 is SGDLS and CDR2 is YYNGEE. V was shortened by 4 bases and J by 2 bases, with 13 bases between the two germline ends. There are 14 residues in the CDR3. In DNA, the CDR3 is TGTGCCAGCAGCCCCAGGACAGAAACCTACGAGCAGTACTTC. It is translated as CASSPRTETYEQYF.

CDR3 nucleotide sequence: TGTGCCTGGACCCCGATAAACACTGGAAACACCATATATTTT. Its protein is CAWTPINTGNTIYF. J is TRBJ1-3 and V is TRBV30; D remains ambiguous. Germline CDR1 and CDR2: GTSNPN and SVGIG (reference sequence). The CDR3 runs 14 residues. The germline V and J ends were trimmed by 4 bases and 2 bases, with 12 bases remaining between them.

The V and J genes are TRBV3-1 (or the pseudogene TRBV3-2) and TRBJ2-1, with a weak D call TRBD2 (5 bases). CDR1 and CDR2 (germline): LGHDT, YNNKEL (reference sequence). This CDR3 is 14 amino acids long. V was clipped by 1 base and J by 6 bases, with 10 bases between them. In DNA form, the CDR3 reads TGTGCCAGCAGCCAAGCGCTAGCCAGCAATGAGCAGTTCTTC. This translates into CASSQALASNEQFF.

Concerning this clone itself: The same CDR3 is also encoded by other DNA sequences in this sample. The rearrangement links TRBV7-9 to TRBJ1-2, with 9 bases fitting TRBD1. This CDR3 comprises 13 residues. CDR1 SEHNR and CDR2 FQNEAQ come from the germline V gene (reference sequence). With V trimmed by 5 bases and J by 8 bases, 6 bases remained unmatched. In DNA form, the CDR3 reads TGTGCCAGCAGCCTGGGACAGGGTAGCGGCTACACCTTC. Its protein is CASSLGQGSGYTF.

The V gene is TRBV18, the J gene TRBJ2-7, with D possibly matching TRBD2 (5 bases). CDR3 size: 17 residues. The V and J ends lost 3 bases and 0 bases respectively, with 18 bases between them. From germline, CDR1 is KGHSH and CDR2 LQKENI. The CDR3 here is CASSPLLASQDSYEQYF. CDR3 coding DNA: TGTGCCAGCTCACCCCTGCTGGCTAGCCAGGACTCCTACGAGCAGTACTTC.

The chain employs TRBV4-2 and TRBJ2-6; 11 bases fit TRBD1. The V and J ends lost 4 bases and 2 bases, in that order; junction bases with no gene match: 4. The CDR3 has 17 residues. Per the germline V gene, CDR1 is LGHNA and CDR2 is YNFKEQ. Here the CDR3 DNA reads TGTGCCAGCAGCCTGGACAGGGGGCTAGCTGGGGCCAACGTCCTGACTTTC. This translates into CASSLDRGLAGANVLTF.

This clone has more than one count but fewer than ten. The chain employs TRBV7-8 and TRBJ1-5; D ambiguous. V was pared by 1 base and J by 1 base, with 8 bases between. This CDR3 is 15 amino acids long. Per the germline V gene, CDR1 is SGHVS and CDR2 is FQNEAQ. In DNA, the CDR3 is TGTGCCAGCAGCTTAGTCCGGGAGAGCAATCAGCCCCAGCATTTT. Amino acid sequence: CASSLVRESNQPQHF. The full variable domain, its missing parts supplied by reference TRBV7-8 and TRBJ1-5, is GAGVSQSPRYKVAKRGQDVALRCDPISGHVSLFWYQQALGQGPEFLTYFQNEAQLDKSGLPSDRFFAERPEGSVSTLKIQRTQQEDSAVYLCASSLVRESNQPQHFGDGTRLSIL.

This chain uses TRBV30 with TRBJ1-2; TRBD1 matches at 9 bases. CDR1 is GTSNPN and CDR2 is SVGIG in the germline V gene (reference sequence). The CDR3 consists of 14 residues. Losses at the gene ends were 3 bases for V and 7 bases for J; bases not matched to a gene: 9. CDR3 residues: CAWSKQGAESGYTF. In nucleotides, the CDR3 is TGTGCCTGGAGCAAACAGGGGGCTGAGAGTGGCTACACCTTC. Based on the CDR3 plus reference TRBV30 and TRBJ1-2, the full variable domain is SQTIHQWPATLVQPVGSPLSLECTVEGTSNPNLYWYRQAAGRGLQLLFYSVGIGQISSEVPQNLSASRPQDRQFILSSKKLLLSDSGFYLCAWSKQGAESGYTFGSGTRLTVV.

The chain uses TRBV5-1 and TRBJ1-6, with a tentative D call TRBD1 (5 bases). V lost 2 bases to trimming and J lost 0 bases, with 18 bases between them. This CDR3 is built from 19 residues. Germline assignment: CDR1 SGHRS and CDR2 YFSETQ. The CDR3 region is CASSLSYVREGSYNSPLHF. CDR3 bases: TGCGCCAGCAGCTTATCTTATGTCAGGGAGGGCTCCTATAATTCACCCCTCCACTTT.

The CDR3 region is CASSPGIYNEQFF. CDR3 nucleotides: TGCGCCAGCAGCCCCGGGATTTACAATGAGCAGTTCTTC. The J gene is TRBJ2-1, the V gene TRBV5-1, with D possibly TRBD2 on 5 matching bases. The CDR3 loop spans 13 amino acids. With 4 bases removed from V and 4 bases from J, the gap between germline ends came to 9 bases. Germline values: CDR1 SGHRS, CDR2 YFSETQ.

The rearrangement links TRBV24-1 to TRBJ2-5; D is uncertain. Germline CDR1 and CDR2: KGHDR and SFDVKD. The CDR3 has 13 residues. The V gene lost 3 bases and the J gene lost 5 bases, with 9 bases spanning the gap. The CDR3 region is CATSDHQRETQYF. In DNA, the CDR3 is TGTGCCACCAGTGATCACCAGAGGGAGACCCAGTACTTC.

The rearrangement uses TRBV6-5 and TRBJ1-1; weak D call: TRBD1 (5 bases). The germline V and J ends were trimmed by 0 bases and 6 bases, with 11 bases remaining between them. Germline V CDR1 and CDR2: MNHEY, SVGAGI. The CDR3 extends over 14 amino acids. CDR3: CASSYSGGGAEAFF. The CDR3 region has the DNA TGTGCCAGCAGTTACTCGGGGGGTGGTGCTGAAGCTTTCTTT.

The CDR3 bases are TGTGCCAGCAGTGAACAAGGACAGGGGGCTTCGGAAGCTTTCTTT. Protein product: CASSEQGQGASEAFF. The V gene is TRBV25-1, the J gene TRBJ1-1; 11 positions match TRBD1. With 2 bases clipped from V and 8 bases from J, the junction kept 7 bases outside the gene matches. The CDR3 runs 15 residues. Germline assignment: CDR1 MGHDK and CDR2 SYGVNS.

CDR3 nucleotide sequence: TGTGCCAGCAGTGAATCAGGTTCCTATGGCTACACCTTC. This sequence encodes CASSESGSYGYTF. The genes are TRBV2 and TRBJ1-2; D unclear. Looked up from germline, CDR1 is SNHLY and CDR2 is FYNNEI. The length of the CDR3 is 13 residues. Trimming removed 2 bases at V and 4 bases at J, with 8 bases between.

The chain is built from TRBV5-1 and TRBJ1-2; 9 bases fit TRBD1. The junction had 9 bases not matched to a gene; V was cut back by 4 bases and J by 5 bases. Germline V CDR1 and CDR2: SGHRS, YFSETQ. This CDR3 region has 15 residues. The CDR3 bases are TGCGCCAGCAGCCTGGGACAGGGCCTTGGGTATGGCTACACCTTC. Protein: CASSLGQGLGYGYTF.

The chain carries TRBV12-3 or TRBV12-4 and TRBJ2-1; 12 bases match TRBD1. The CDR3 consists of 13 residues. After removal of 3 bases from V and 11 bases from J, the junction contained 2 bases not matched to a gene. The CDR3 DNA sequence: TGTGCCAGCAGTTTGGGACAGGGGGCTAAGCAGTTCTTC. Its translation is CASSLGQGAKQFF.

The CDR3 loop is CASSTRTGRSEQYF. The CDR3 nucleotides are TGTGCCAGCAGTACCCGGACAGGGAGGAGCGAGCAGTACTTC. The rearrangement uses TRBV6-2 or TRBV6-3 and TRBJ2-7; 8 bases align to TRBD1. CDR3 length: 14 amino acids. The germline V gene encodes CDR1 MNHEY and CDR2 SVGEGT. The V gene end was trimmed by 5 bases and the J gene end by 6 bases; junction bases not matched to a gene: 9.

The rearrangement joins TRBV19 to TRBJ2-1; TRBD1 is a possible D gene (5 bases). The CDR3 is 15 amino acids. Between the trimmed V and J ends, which lost 7 bases and 0 bases, there was a span of 13 bases. Germline CDR1 reads LNHDA; CDR2 reads SQIVND (reference sequence). For the CDR3, the DNA is TGTGCCAGTACCCCCAGGGCCAGCTCCTACAATGAGCAGTTCTTC. Translation: CASTPRASSYNEQFF.